This passage covers 32 T cell receptor beta chains from one sample sequenced in a study of T cells in Graves' hyperthyroidism and ophthalmopathy. Authors of the study amplified TCR beta CDR3 regions from RNA transcripts. HTBI primers drove first-round RT-PCR of the TCR CDR3. TCRdb processed the multiplex PCR reads anew with MiXCR; each CDR3 protein has one entry. The table includes over 500,000 distinct CDR3 sequences, around 15% detected once. Sequencing input: blood. The receptors were sampled from a woman between 35 and 50 years old with Graves' hyperthyroidism.

This clonotype occurred many times. V gene TRBV27 combines with J gene TRBJ2-3; weak D call: TRBD1 (6 bases). Germline CDR1 and CDR2: MNHEY and SMNVEV (reference sequence). Trimming removed 6 bases from V and 4 bases from J, with 23 bases in between. This CDR3 has 17 residues. This CDR3 reads CASRYSQGPHVPDTQYF. Here the CDR3 DNA reads TGTGCCAGCAGATACTCCCAGGGGCCCCATGTCCCAGATACGCAGTATTTT.

This clonotype was seen at least ten times. The chain uses TRBV2 and TRBJ2-2, with D possibly being TRBD2 (5 bases). The CDR3 covers 12 residues. Germline CDR1 SNHLY, CDR2 FYNNEI. Trimming cost V 9 bases and J 3 bases, with 8 bases left between them. The CDR3 region is CARTSYTGELFF. Written as DNA, the CDR3 is TGTGCCAGAACTAGTTACACCGGGGAGCTGTTTTTT. Full variable domain (missing parts from reference TRBV2 and TRBJ2-2): EPEVTQTPSHQVTQMGQEVILRCVPISNHLYFYWYRQILGQKVEFLVSFYNNEISEKSEIFDDQFSVERPDGSNFTLKIRSTKLEDSAMYFCARTSYTGELFFGEGSRLTVL.

The rearrangement uses TRBV4-1 and TRBJ2-7; possibly TRBD1 for D (6 bases). CDR3 length: 15 residues. V lost 0 bases, J lost 2 bases, and 11 bases lay in between. Germline CDR1 MGHRA, CDR2 YSYEKL. The CDR3 here is CASSQDGGHTYEQYF. Written as DNA, the CDR3 is TGCGCCAGCAGCCAAGATGGGGGACATACCTACGAGCAGTACTTC.

This clonotype appeared a few times. The V gene is TRBV3-1, the J gene TRBJ2-3; D uncertain. The V end was cut by 2 bases, the J end by 1 base, with 7 bases between. Per the germline V gene, CDR1 is LGHDT and CDR2 is YNNKEL (reference sequence). CDR3 length: 14 residues. CDR3 region: CASSQRTRTDTQYF. CDR3 DNA sequence: TGTGCCAGCAGCCAAAGGACCCGCACAGATACGCAGTATTTT.

This clonotype was recorded many times. The V call is TRBV2, the J call TRBJ1-2; no definite D call. V dropped 8 bases and J dropped 2 bases, with 18 bases sitting between them. The CDR3 covers 15 residues. The germline V gene encodes CDR1 SNHLY and CDR2 FYNNEI. The CDR3 nucleotides read TGTGCCAGCCAAGACGCCAAGAGGAGAAACTATGGCTACACCTTC. This encodes CASQDAKRRNYGYTF.

The chain links TRBV11-1 to TRBJ1-2, with 9 bases aligning to TRBD1. The V gene's germline CDR1 is SGHAT and CDR2 FQDESV (reference sequence). V lost 2 bases to trimming and J lost 4 bases; unmatched junction nucleotides: 11. The CDR3 has 17 amino acids. CDR3: CASSLLPGTGRLYGYTF. Written as DNA, the CDR3 is TGTGCCAGCAGCTTACTTCCCGGGACAGGGCGGCTCTATGGCTACACCTTC.

This clonotype has ten or more counts. The CDR3 region is CASSPPTDYEQYF. The CDR3 coding sequence is TGTGCCAGCAGTCCACCGACTGACTACGAGCAGTACTTC. The V gene is TRBV28, the J gene TRBJ2-7; D is unresolved. The length of the CDR3 is 13 residues. Germline V gene data show CDR1 as MDHEN and CDR2 as SYDVKM. Trimming took off 5 bases at V and 3 bases at J, with 11 bases between the two ends.

The chain is built from TRBV6-1 and TRBJ1-5; a possible D gene is TRBD1 (6 bases). V was clipped by 6 bases and J by 3 bases, with 9 bases between them. Germline CDR1 is MNHNS and CDR2 is SASEGT. The CDR3 length is 13 residues. CDR3 sequence: CASSHRANQPQHF. The CDR3 DNA is TGTGCCAGCAGCCACAGGGCCAATCAGCCCCAGCATTTT.

This clonotype has ten or more counts. This rearrangement joins TRBV3-1 to TRBJ2-1; 10 bases agree with TRBD2. V was clipped by 2 bases and J by 2 bases; unmatched bases: 0. The V gene's germline CDR1 is LGHDT and CDR2 YNNKEL (reference sequence). This CDR3 spans 15 amino acids. CDR3 sequence: CASSQTSGTYNEQFF. The CDR3 DNA reads TGTGCCAGCAGCCAAACTAGCGGGACCTACAATGAGCAGTTCTTC.

This clonotype was observed many times. The V and J genes are TRBV12-3 or TRBV12-4 and TRBJ2-2; no firm D call. The CDR3 runs to 15 residues. Between the trimmed V and J ends, which lost 6 bases and 1 base, there was a span of 12 bases. CDR3 sequence reads: CASRADAMNTGELFF. CDR3 nucleotide sequence: TGTGCCAGCAGGGCAGACGCCATGAACACCGGGGAGCTGTTTTTT.

This clonotype showed up just a few times. The chain joins TRBV9 to TRBJ1-3; TRBD1 matches at 7 bases. This CDR3 region has 16 residues. Looked up from germline, CDR1 is SGDLS and CDR2 is YYNGEE. V shed 0 bases and J 4 bases; nucleotides not matched to a gene: 7. CDR3 amino acids: CASSVGGQVRGNTIYF. In nucleotides, the CDR3 is TGTGCCAGCAGCGTAGGTGGACAGGTGAGAGGAAACACCATATATTTT.

This clonotype was recorded at least ten times. V and J are TRBV6-1 and TRBJ1-5; 9 nucleotides agree with TRBD1. The CDR3 loop spans 16 amino acids. Per the germline V gene, CDR1 is MNHNS and CDR2 is SASEGT. The trim removed 5 bases at V and 0 bases at J, leaving 5 bases unmatched. CDR3 region: CASSRRTGDSNQPQHF. The CDR3 DNA follows: TGTGCCAGCAGTCGTCGGACAGGGGATAGCAATCAGCCCCAGCATTTT.

J is TRBJ2-1 and V is TRBV7-3, with D maybe TRBD2 (6 bases). The CDR3 length is 11 residues. Germline V CDR1 and CDR2: SGHTA, FQGTGA. V lost 6 bases and J 15 bases, leaving 15 bases between the germline ends. The chain's CDR3 is CASSDRLELFF. As DNA, the CDR3 is TGTGCCAGCAGTGACCGACTAGAACTGTTCTTC.

The rearrangement joins TRBV24-1 to TRBJ2-3; TRBD2 might be the D (6 bases). Germline V gene sequence: CDR1 KGHDR, CDR2 SFDVKD. V was pared by 2 bases and J by 0 bases, with 8 bases between. There are 15 residues in the CDR3. DNA of the CDR3: TGTGCCACCAGTGATTACGGGACTAGCACAGATACGCAGTATTTT. It yields the protein CATSDYGTSTDTQYF.

This clonotype showed up just a few times. This chain links TRBV6-1 with TRBJ1-4; D perhaps matches TRBD1 (5 bases). Trimming took off 7 bases at V and 3 bases at J, with 9 bases between the two ends. The CDR3 loop spans 13 amino acids. CDR1 MNHNS and CDR2 SASEGT come from the germline V gene. The CDR3 DNA reads as TGTGCCAGCAAGGGGAGCCCTAATGAAAAACTGTTTTTT. Amino acids: CASKGSPNEKLFF.

In this sample, this clonotype turned up many times. V is TRBV5-5 and J is TRBJ2-1, with D unresolved. The V and J ends lost 4 bases and 10 bases respectively, with 9 bases between them. This CDR3 contains 11 residues. CDR1 SGHKS and CDR2 YYEKEE come from the germline V gene (reference sequence). The CDR3 coding sequence is TGTGCCAGCAGCCCTGAAGGGGAGCAGTTCTTC. It codes for CASSPEGEQFF.

This clonotype was detected many times. The V call is TRBV3-1, the J call TRBJ1-6, with 7 bases matching TRBD1. Per germline, CDR1 LGHDT and CDR2 YNNKEL (reference sequence). The CDR3 is made up of 16 amino acids. The V segment lost 3 bases and the J segment 10 bases; nucleotides outside the gene matches: 12. In DNA, the CDR3 is TGTGCCAGCAGCCACGAGACAGGGAAGGTTGGATCACCCCTCCACTTT. This gives the protein CASSHETGKVGSPLHF.

In this sample, this clonotype turned up many times. The chain is built from TRBV11-2 and TRBJ2-3; TRBD2 aligns across 7 bases. J was trimmed by 2 bases and V by 6 bases; bases with no gene match: 8. The CDR3 runs to 15 residues. Germline V gene lookup returns CDR1 SGHAT and CDR2 FQNNGV. The DNA of the CDR3 is TGTGCCAGCAGTATACTAGCGCAAGTCACAGATACGCAGTATTTT. It is translated as CASSILAQVTDTQYF.

This clonotype has just a few counts. The J gene is TRBJ2-2, the V gene TRBV29-1, with D tentatively TRBD1 or TRBD2 (5 bases each). Trimming pared 6 bases from V and 1 base from J, leaving 12 bases between. Germline V CDR1 and CDR2: SQVTM, ANQGSEA. The CDR3 extends over 14 amino acids. The CDR3 here is CSVTPGRNTGELFF. Here the CDR3 DNA reads TGCAGCGTGACTCCGGGACGGAACACCGGGGAGCTGTTTTTT.

This clonotype was found many times. The chain links TRBV3-1 to TRBJ1-1; D might be TRBD1 (5 bases). Trimming cost V 1 base and J 2 bases, with 8 bases left between them. This CDR3 contains 14 residues. The germline CDR1 and CDR2 sequences are LGHDT and YNNKEL (reference sequence). In nucleotides, the CDR3 is TGTGCCAGCAGCCAAGCAGGGAGAAACACTGAAGCTTTCTTT. It encodes CASSQAGRNTEAFF.

Only a few counts were recorded for this clonotype. V is TRBV19 and J is TRBJ2-2; no firm D call. Germline CDR1 is LNHDA and CDR2 is SQIVND (reference sequence). The CDR3 consists of 13 residues. V lost 4 bases and J 4 bases, leaving 7 bases between the germline ends. CDR3 nucleotides: TGTGCCAGTAGTACTACTATCACCGGGGAGCTGTTTTTT. Its protein product is CASSTTITGELFF. Variable domain in full (rest from reference TRBV19 and TRBJ2-2): DGGITQSPKYLFRKEGQNVTLSCEQNLNHDAMYWYRQDPGQGLRLIYYSQIVNDFQKGDIAEGYSVSREKKESFPLTVTSAQKNPTAFYLCASSTTITGELFFGEGSRLTVL.

This clonotype was seen ten or more times. The V and J genes are TRBV6-1 and TRBJ1-1; D remains unclear. Germline V CDR1 and CDR2: MNHNS, SASEGT. Trimming stripped 6 bases from V and 10 bases from J, with 18 bases between. The CDR3 is 13 amino acids. In DNA form, the CDR3 reads TGTGCCAGCAGCTCCAGCCTAGTTGGGCGAGCTTTCTTT. Its translation: CASSSSLVGRAFF.

The chain combines TRBV30 with TRBJ2-3; 8 nucleotides agree with TRBD2. J lost 2 bases, V lost 1 base, and 8 bases had no gene match. Germline V gene lookup returns CDR1 GTSNPN and CDR2 SVGIG (reference sequence). The CDR3 is 16 residues long. CDR3 bases: TGTGCCTGGAGTGAAGGGACTAGGGGCCTCACAGATACGCAGTATTTT. Its protein is CAWSEGTRGLTDTQYF.

This clonotype has ten or more counts. J is TRBJ1-5 and V is TRBV20-1, with D possibly TRBD1 on 5 matching bases. The V end was cut by 1 base, the J end by 4 bases, with 20 bases between. Germline CDR1 and CDR2: DFQATT and SNEGSKA (reference sequence). The CDR3 loop spans 17 amino acids. For the CDR3, the DNA is TGCAGTGCTAGAGGGGGCAACGCGTTGGATAAGAATCAGCCCCAGCATTTT. Amino acids: CSARGGNALDKNQPQHF.

The CDR3 DNA is TGCGCCAGCAGCTTGGGGGCAGCAAGGGACACTGAAGCTTTCTTT. As protein: CASSLGAARDTEAFF. J is TRBJ1-1 and V is TRBV5-1; D not resolved. Trimming took off 0 bases at V and 3 bases at J, with 12 bases between the two ends. Germline lookup yields CDR1 SGHRS and CDR2 YFSETQ. The CDR3 runs 15 residues.

There are a few counts of this clonotype. V usage is TRBV16 and J usage is TRBJ2-7; 8 positions match TRBD2. After removal of 0 bases from V and 6 bases from J, the junction contained 4 bases not matched to a gene. Per germline, CDR1 KGHSY and CDR2 FQNENV. The CDR3 loop spans 14 amino acids. This chain's CDR3 is CASSQSDGRGEQYF. CDR3 DNA: TGTGCCAGCAGCCAATCAGACGGGAGGGGCGAGCAGTACTTC.

This clonotype was seen ten or more times. The chain employs TRBV7-6 and TRBJ2-3; possibly TRBD2 for D (6 bases). This CDR3 has 16 amino acids. Per germline, CDR1 SGHVS and CDR2 FNYEAQ. The V end was cut by 5 bases, the J end by 0 bases, with 15 bases between. The CDR3 loop is CASSPQAGTSTDTQYF. The CDR3 nucleotides read TGTGCCAGCAGCCCTCAGGCCGGGACTAGCACAGATACGCAGTATTTT. Using reference TRBV7-6 and TRBJ2-3 for the parts outside the CDR3, the full variable domain is GAGVSQSPRYKVTKRGQDVALRCDPISGHVSLYWYRQALGQGPEFLTYFNYEAQQDKSGLPNDRFSAERPEGSISTLTIQRTEQRDSAMYRCASSPQAGTSTDTQYFGPGTRLTVL.

Many counts were recorded for this clonotype. The chain has TRBV2 and TRBJ1-4; possible D gene TRBD1, 5 bases. The CDR3 runs to 15 residues. Germline CDR1 SNHLY, CDR2 FYNNEI. Trimming stripped 7 bases from V and 2 bases from J, with 14 bases between. As DNA, the CDR3 is TGTGCCAGCAAATCGGGGCTCGGGACTAATGAAAAACTGTTTTTT. It yields the protein CASKSGLGTNEKLFF.

DNA for the CDR3: TGTGCCAGCAGCTTGCAGGGCCTGTCAGACGTTCAGTACTTC. Protein product: CASSLQGLSDVQYF. The rearrangement uses TRBV5-8 and TRBJ2-4, with D possibly TRBD1 on 5 matching bases. The CDR3 runs 14 residues. Germline V gives CDR1 SGHTS, CDR2 YDEGEE. V was pared by 1 base and J by 11 bases, with 16 bases between.

At least ten counts were recorded for this clonotype. The V gene is TRBV20-1, the J gene TRBJ1-4; tentatively, D is TRBD1 (5 bases). V lost 0 bases to trimming and J lost 3 bases, with 23 bases between them. CDR1 and CDR2 (germline): DFQATT, SNEGSKA (reference sequence). This CDR3 spans 19 amino acids. DNA of the CDR3: TGCAGTGCTAGAGATCTAAGGGGTTTAGACTCTAGGCCTAATGAAAAACTGTTTTTT. Protein product: CSARDLRGLDSRPNEKLFF.

This clonotype was seen once. The V gene is TRBV7-3, the J gene TRBJ2-7; 9 bases map to TRBD1. The ends lost 4 bases at V and 3 bases at J; junction bases unmatched: 10. The germline V gene encodes CDR1 SGHTA and CDR2 FQGTGA. This CDR3 has 16 residues. The CDR3 here is CASSSSDRGPIYEQYF. The CDR3 DNA sequence: TGTGCCAGCAGCTCCTCGGACAGGGGACCGATCTACGAGCAGTACTTC.

This clonotype was seen repeatedly, ten times or more. This rearrangement joins TRBV28 to TRBJ2-1; D gene uncertain. Germline CDR1 MDHEN, CDR2 SYDVKM. This CDR3 contains 15 residues. Trimming pared 4 bases from V and 7 bases from J, leaving 17 bases between. DNA for the CDR3: TGTGCCAGCAGTTCCCACTTTCCGGATCGTAATGAGCAGTTCTTC. It codes for CASSSHFPDRNEQFF.